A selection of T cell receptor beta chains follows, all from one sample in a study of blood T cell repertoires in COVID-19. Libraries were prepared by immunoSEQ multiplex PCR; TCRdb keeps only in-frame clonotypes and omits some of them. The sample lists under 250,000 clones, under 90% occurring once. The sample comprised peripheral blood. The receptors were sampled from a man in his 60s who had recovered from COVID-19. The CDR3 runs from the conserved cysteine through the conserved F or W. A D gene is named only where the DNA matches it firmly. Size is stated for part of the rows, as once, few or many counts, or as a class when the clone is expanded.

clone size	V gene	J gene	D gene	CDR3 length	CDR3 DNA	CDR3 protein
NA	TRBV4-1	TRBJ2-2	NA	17	TGCGCCAGCAAACCGGTCCCGGCAGGGTCGAACACCGGGGAGCTGTTTTTT	CASKPVPAGSNTGELFF
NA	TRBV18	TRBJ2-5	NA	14	TGTGCCAGCTCACCACAACAGGGTGGGGAGACCCAGTACTTC	CASSPQQGGETQYF
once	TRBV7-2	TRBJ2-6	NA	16	TGTGCCAGCAGCTTAACGGGGGGCGCTGGGGCCAACGTCCTGACTTTC	CASSLTGGAGANVLTF
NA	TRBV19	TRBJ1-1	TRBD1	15	TGTGCCAGTGGTCTGGACAGGGGTTCGAGGAGTGAAGCTTTCTTT	CASGLDRGSRSEAFF
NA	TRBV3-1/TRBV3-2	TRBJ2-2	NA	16	TGTGCCAGCAGACAAACAGGGACCGCGAACACCGGGGAGCTGTTTTTT	CASRQTGTANTGELFF
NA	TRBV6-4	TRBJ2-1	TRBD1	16	TGTGCCAGCAGTGACTGGAGGACAGGGTTTTACAATGAGCAGTTCTTC	CASSDWRTGFYNEQFF
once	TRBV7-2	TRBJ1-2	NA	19	TGTGCCAGCAGCCTCCCTAGGAGACAGGAAATCTCCTCAAACTATGGCTACACCTTC	CASSLPRRQEISSNYGYTF
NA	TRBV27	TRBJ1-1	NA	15	TGTGCCAGCAGGGCCCAGGGATTCGGGAACACTGAAGCTTTCTTT	CASRAQGFGNTEAFF
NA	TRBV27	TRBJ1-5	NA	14	TGTGCCACCGGATTTAAACCGGGCGGGCAGCCCCAGCATTTT	CATGFKPGGQPQHF
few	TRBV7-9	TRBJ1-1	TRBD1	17	TGTGCCAGCAGCTTGGGACAGGGAAGTATTCGGGACACTGAAGCTTTCTTT	CASSLGQGSIRDTEAFF
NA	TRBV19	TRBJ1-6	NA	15	TGTGCCAGTAGTATTACGGGGGGACACAATTCACCCCTCCACTTT	CASSITGGHNSPLHF
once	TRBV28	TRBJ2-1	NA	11	TGTGCCAGCAGCGTCCGGGTCGAGCAGTTCTTC	CASSVRVEQFF
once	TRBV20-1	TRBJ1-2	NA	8	TGCAGTGCCATGGGACTCCACTTC	CSAMGLHF
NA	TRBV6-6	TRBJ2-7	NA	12	TGTGCCAGCAGTTATACAGGGCACGAGCAGTACTTC	CASSYTGHEQYF
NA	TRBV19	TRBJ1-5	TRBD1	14	TGTGCCAGTAGTATGGGACAGGGATATCAGCCCCAGCATTTT	CASSMGQGYQPQHF
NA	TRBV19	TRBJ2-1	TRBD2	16	TGTGCCAGTAGTATAAGAGGGACTAGCGGATACAATGAGCAGTTCTTC	CASSIRGTSGYNEQFF
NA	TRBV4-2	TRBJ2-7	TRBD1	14	TGTGCCAGCAGCCAGGGACAGGACTCGTCCCCGCGGTACTTC	CASSQGQDSSPRYF
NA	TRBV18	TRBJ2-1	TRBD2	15	TGTGCCAGCTCGGAGGGACTAGCTTCCTACAATGAGCAGTTCTTC	CASSEGLASYNEQFF
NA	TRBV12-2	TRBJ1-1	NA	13	TGTGCAAGTCGACCTACAGGGGGCACTGAAGCTTTCTTT	CASRPTGGTEAFF
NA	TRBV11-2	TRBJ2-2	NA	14	TGTGCCAGCAGCCTGATGGACTTGGCGGGGGAGCTGTTTTTT	CASSLMDLAGELFF
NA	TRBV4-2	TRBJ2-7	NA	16	TGTGCCAGCAGCCAAGATAAAAAAGGGGTAGGGTACGAGCAGTACTTC	CASSQDKKGVGYEQYF
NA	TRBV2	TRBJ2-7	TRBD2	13	TGTGCCAGCAGTGCCCGGACTAGCGACGAGCAGTACTTC	CASSARTSDEQYF
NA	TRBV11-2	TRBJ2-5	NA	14	TGTGCCAGCGGCCCGCCCGTCGCCGTCGAGACCCAGTACTTC	CASGPPVAVETQYF
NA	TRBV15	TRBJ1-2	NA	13	TGTGCCACCAGCTGGTCACGGAACTATGGCTACACCTTC	CATSWSRNYGYTF
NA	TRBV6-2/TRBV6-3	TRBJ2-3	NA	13	TGTGCCAGCAGTGAGCCCCCGACAGATACGCAGTATTTT	CASSEPPTDTQYF
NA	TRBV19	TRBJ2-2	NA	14	TGTGCCAGTAGTTCATCCCAATTCACCGGGGAGCTGTTTTTT	CASSSSQFTGELFF
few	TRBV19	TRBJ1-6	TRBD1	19	TGTGCCAGTAGTATAGCGGCGTCCGGACAGGGGAATCTTAATTCACCCCTCCACTTT	CASSIAASGQGNLNSPLHF
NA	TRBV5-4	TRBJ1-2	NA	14	TGTGCCAGCAGCCCGGAGGTGTCTATCTATGGCTACACCTTC	CASSPEVSIYGYTF
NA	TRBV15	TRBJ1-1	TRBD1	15	TGTGCCACCAGCAGAGGGGGACAGTTGAACACTGAAGCTTTCTTT	CATSRGGQLNTEAFF
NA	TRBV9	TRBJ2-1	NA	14	TGTGCCAGCAGCGAGAAAAGCCACTACAATGAGCAGTTCTTC	CASSEKSHYNEQFF
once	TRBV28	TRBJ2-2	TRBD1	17	TGTGCCAGCAGTTTGAATGGACAGGGCCGGAACACCGGGGAGCTGTTTTTT	CASSLNGQGRNTGELFF
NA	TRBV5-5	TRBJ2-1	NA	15	TGTGCCAGCAGGCTTATGAGTAGCTCCTACAATGAGCAGTTCTTC	CASRLMSSSYNEQFF
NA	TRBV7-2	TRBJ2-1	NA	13	TGTGCCAGCAGCTCCGGCTCCTACAATGAGCAGTTCTTC	CASSSGSYNEQFF
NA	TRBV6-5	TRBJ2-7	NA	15	TGTGCCAGCAGTTACCACAGCTCGGGAAGTTACGAGCAGTACTTC	CASSYHSSGSYEQYF
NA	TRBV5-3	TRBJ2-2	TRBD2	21	TGTGCCAGAAGCTGGCCATGGACTAGCGGGAGGGCACCTCCAAACACCGGGGAGCTGTTTTTT	CARSWPWTSGRAPPNTGELFF
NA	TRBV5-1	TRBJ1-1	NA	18	TGCGCCAGCAGCACAACCGGGTCCCTGGGTTTCATGAACACTGAAGCTTTCTTT	CASSTTGSLGFMNTEAFF
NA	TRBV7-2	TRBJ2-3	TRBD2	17	TGTGCCAGCAGCTTAGGGAGGGCGGGGGGCCTCACAGATACGCAGTATTTT	CASSLGRAGGLTDTQYF
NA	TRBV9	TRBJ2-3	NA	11	TGTGCCAGCAGCGGGGCCGATACGCAGTATTTT	CASSGADTQYF
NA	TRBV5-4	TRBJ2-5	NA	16	TGTGCCAGCAGCCCGGGGACCAGGGGTCCTCAAGAGACCCAGTACTTC	CASSPGTRGPQETQYF
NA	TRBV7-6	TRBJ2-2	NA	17	TGTGCCAGCAGCTTAAGACAAAGGGGTTCGAACACCGGGGAGCTGTTTTTT	CASSLRQRGSNTGELFF
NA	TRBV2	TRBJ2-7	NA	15	TGTGCCAGCAGTGGTCAGCGACTTGACTCCTACGAGCAGTACTTC	CASSGQRLDSYEQYF
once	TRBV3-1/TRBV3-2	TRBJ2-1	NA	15	TGTGCCAGCAGCCAAGTACCGAGCTCCTACAATGAGCAGTTCTTC	CASSQVPSSYNEQFF
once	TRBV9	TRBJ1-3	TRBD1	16	TGTGCCAGCAGCCTCCCCGCAGGGGGCTCTGGAAACACCATATATTTT	CASSLPAGGSGNTIYF
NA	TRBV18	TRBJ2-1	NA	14	TGTGCCAGCTCACCACCGGAGGACTACCAGGAGCAGTTCTTC	CASSPPEDYQEQFF
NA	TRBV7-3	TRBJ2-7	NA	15	TGTGCCAGCAGCTTAAGTCCAGGGCCTACCTACGAGCAGTACTTC	CASSLSPGPTYEQYF
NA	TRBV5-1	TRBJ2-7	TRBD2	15	TGCGCCAGCAGCTTGTCGGGGACTAGCGGCTACGAGCAGTACTTC	CASSLSGTSGYEQYF
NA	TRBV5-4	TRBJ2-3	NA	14	TGTGCCAGCAGCTTGGCACAGCACACAGATACGCAGTATTTT	CASSLAQHTDTQYF
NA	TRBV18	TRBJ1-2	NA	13	TGTGCCAGCTCACCGGGGCTCAACAATGGCTACACCTTC	CASSPGLNNGYTF
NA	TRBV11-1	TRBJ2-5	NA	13	TGTGCCAGCAGCCGGTCGGGCCAAGAGACCCAGTACTTC	CASSRSGQETQYF
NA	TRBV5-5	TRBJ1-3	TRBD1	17	TGTGCCAGCAGCGCCCGGACAGGGGGACTCACTGGAAACACCATATATTTT	CASSARTGGLTGNTIYF
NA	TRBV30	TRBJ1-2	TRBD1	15	TGTGCCTGGAGTGTACCGGGACAGGGGAACTATGGCTACACCTTC	CAWSVPGQGNYGYTF
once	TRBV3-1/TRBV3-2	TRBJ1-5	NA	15	TGTGCCAGCAGCCAAGGGAATTCCCGGAGTCAGCCCCAGCATTTT	CASSQGNSRSQPQHF
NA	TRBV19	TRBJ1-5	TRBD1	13	TGTGCCAGTAGTATGGACAGGGATACGCCCCAGCATTTT	CASSMDRDTPQHF